The rows below give T cell receptor beta chains drawn from one sample of a study of cytomegalovirus exposure and HLA in healthy donors. Method: immunoSEQ multiplex PCR; TCRdb's copy keeps in-frame clones and lacks some. The sample gives 150,000 to 200,000 clones, around 80% of which show up once; 1.5% to 2% is in the top ten. Source material: PBMCs. The receptors here all came from a man younger than 30 in good health and CMV-seronegative. Each CDR3 is given with its conserved first and last residue. D genes are given only for firm matches. Not all rows give a size; the values are once, few, many and, for expanded clones, a class.

17,TRBV5-6,.,TRBJ1-2,.,CASSGRRAALLNYGYTF,TGTGCCAGCAGCGGGCGGAGGGCCGCCCTACTTAACTATGGCTACACCTTC
17,TRBV4-2,TRBD1,TRBJ1-1,.,CASSPGQGAQAGSEAFF,TGTGCCAGCAGCCCAGGACAGGGGGCACAAGCTGGGAGTGAAGCTTTCTTT
14,TRBV4-3,TRBD2,TRBJ2-7,.,CASSQGEGRYEQYF,TGCGCCAGCAGCCAAGGGGAGGGACGGTACGAGCAGTACTTC
16,TRBV4-3,.,TRBJ2-6,.,CASSQEKRSGANVLTF,TGCGCCAGCAGCCAAGAAAAACGGTCCGGGGCCAACGTCCTGACTTTC
20,TRBV9,TRBD1,TRBJ1-1,.,CASSTFAGTVRGRMNTEAFF,TGTGCCAGCAGCACCTTCGCCGGGACAGTAAGGGGGCGAATGAACACTGAAGCTTTCTTT
13,TRBV2,.,TRBJ2-1,.,CASSETTRGEQFF,TGTGCCAGCAGTGAAACCACTCGCGGGGAGCAGTTCTTC
15,TRBV5-1,TRBD2,TRBJ2-7,few,CASSWTAGGVYEQYF,TGCGCCAGCAGCTGGACCGCGGGGGGCGTTTACGAGCAGTACTTC
15,TRBV5-1,TRBD1,TRBJ1-1,.,CASTPTGTGPTEAFF,TGCGCCAGCACCCCAACCGGGACAGGGCCCACTGAAGCTTTCTTT
14,TRBV5-1,.,TRBJ2-2,.,CASARGTNTGELFF,TGCGCCAGTGCCAGGGGCACTAACACCGGGGAGCTGTTTTTT
12,TRBV2,.,TRBJ1-2,.,CASSLGVYGYTF,TGTGCCAGCAGCCTCGGTGTTTATGGCTACACCTTC
15,TRBV2,.,TRBJ2-7,few,CASSVGASSSYEQYF,TGTGCCAGCAGTGTGGGGGCGTCGAGCTCCTACGAGCAGTACTTC
15,TRBV7-9,.,TRBJ1-1,.,CASRISGGQNTEAFF,TGTGCCAGCAGAATATCCGGGGGGCAAAACACTGAAGCTTTCTTT
15,TRBV5-4,TRBD2,TRBJ2-7,.,CASSLEGTSWYEQYF,TGTGCCAGCAGCTTGGAGGGGACTAGTTGGTACGAGCAGTACTTC
12,TRBV12-5,.,TRBJ2-2,.,CASGLQAGELFF,TGTGCTAGTGGTTTGCAGGCCGGGGAGCTGTTTTTT
16,TRBV4-3,.,TRBJ2-1,.,CASSQGTKLSYNEQFF,TGCGCCAGCAGCCAAGGGACAAAGCTCTCCTACAATGAGCAGTTCTTC
15,TRBV6-5,.,TRBJ2-2,once,CASSYVLSEAGELFF,TGTGCCAGCAGTTACGTGCTTAGTGAAGCCGGGGAGCTGTTTTTT
16,TRBV6-5,TRBD1,TRBJ2-5,.,CASSYGTGGGGETQYF,TGTGCCAGCAGTTACGGGACAGGGGGCGGTGGGGAGACCCAGTACTTC
15,TRBV5-1,.,TRBJ2-3,few,CASSLVGQGTDTQYF,TGCGCCAGCAGCTTGGTTGGTCAGGGGACAGATACGCAGTATTTT
15,TRBV10-3,TRBD1,TRBJ1-6,few,CAISEGQGVNSPLHF,TGTGCCATCAGTGAGGGACAGGGTGTAAATTCACCCCTCCACTTT
13,TRBV5-4,.,TRBJ2-5,.,CASSPPTEETQYF,TGTGCCAGCAGCCCCCCCACAGAAGAGACCCAGTACTTC
16,TRBV5-5,.,TRBJ2-7,.,CASSLRSGPSSYEQYF,TGTGCCAGCAGCTTGAGAAGCGGTCCCAGCTCCTACGAGCAGTACTTC
17,TRBV9,.,TRBJ1-2,.,CASSVNPGISSGYGYTF,TGTGCCAGCAGCGTGAACCCAGGAATTTCATCAGGGTATGGCTACACCTTC
17,TRBV7-9,TRBD1,TRBJ2-5,.,CASSLGDRGHHQETQYF,TGTGCCAGCAGCTTAGGGGACAGGGGGCATCACCAAGAGACCCAGTACTTC
15,TRBV4-3,TRBD1,TRBJ2-1,once,CASSQLGQAVNEQFF,TGCGCCAGCAGCCAACTCGGACAGGCGGTCAATGAGCAGTTCTTC
14,TRBV7-9,.,TRBJ1-1,.,CASSVPRVTPEAFF,TGTGCCAGCAGCGTTCCGAGGGTCACCCCTGAAGCTTTCTTT
14,TRBV5-5,TRBD1,TRBJ1-1,.,CASSLTGGNTEAFF,TGTGCCAGCAGCTTGACAGGGGGGAACACTGAAGCTTTCTTT
11,TRBV7-9,.,TRBJ2-7,.,CSSSLTGEQYF,TGTTCCAGCAGCCTCACGGGTGAGCAGTACTTC
13,TRBV7-9,TRBD1,TRBJ1-6,.,CSSSLNRGSPLHF,TGTTCCAGCAGCTTGAACAGGGGTTCACCCCTCCACTTT
15,TRBV4-1,.,TRBJ1-2,.,CASSPRRDGQYGYTF,TGCGCCAGCAGCCCCCGACGGGATGGGCAGTATGGCTACACCTTC